Below, 10 T cell receptor beta chains from the same sample are listed, as sequenced in a study of regulatory T cells in long-lasting Graves disease. The time point denotes: persistent/refractory GD, antithyroid drugs over 5 years with positive TRAb. PBMCs provided the RNA from which the TCR library was made. Assembly of TCR beta libraries relied on iRepertoire HTBI primers together with Arm-PCR of CDR3 regions. TCRdb processed the multiplex PCR reads anew with MiXCR; each CDR3 protein has one entry. The sample records 500,000 to 700,000 distinct CDR3 sequences, about 32% being singletons. Material: peripheral blood mononuclear cells (PBMCs), obtained when the disease was refractory, from a patient treated with antithyroid drugs. The receptors stem from a female donor with Graves disease.

The chain employs TRBV5-6 and TRBJ1-5; D possibly corresponds to TRBD1 (6 bases). The germline V gene has CDR1 SGHDT and CDR2 YYEEEE. Between the trimmed V and J ends, which lost 1 base and 6 bases, there was a span of 14 bases. The CDR3 is 15 amino acids. The CDR3 loop reads CASSLSQGWTQPQHF. CDR3 in DNA: TGTGCCAGCAGCTTGTCTCAGGGGTGGACTCAGCCCCAGCATTTT.

A single count supports this clonotype. One end of the junction varies from germline; a read error may be responsible. This chain links TRBV10-3 with TRBJ2-7; the D gene is possibly TRBD2 (6 bases). The CDR3 covers 14 residues. CDR1 ENHRY and CDR2 SYGVKD come from the germline V gene. The CDR3 loop is CATSTRTEGYEQYF. DNA of the CDR3: TGTGCCACCAGTACACGCACGGAGGGTTACGAGCAGTACTTC.

In its sample, this clonotype was seen a few times. The chain couples TRBV19 to TRBJ1-6, with a weak D call TRBD1 (5 bases). V was trimmed by 3 bases and J by 7 bases, leaving 10 bases between them. CDR3 length: 14 residues. Germline-derived CDR1 and CDR2 are LNHDA and SQIVND (reference sequence). CDR3 in amino acids: CASSIAGGNSPLHF. CDR3 sequence (DNA): TGTGCCAGTAGTATCGCGGGGGGGAATTCACCCCTCCACTTT. The variable domain in full, with the rest retrieved from reference TRBV19 and TRBJ1-6, is DGGITQSPKYLFRKEGQNVTLSCEQNLNHDAMYWYRQDPGQGLRLIYYSQIVNDFQKGDIAEGYSVSREKKESFPLTVTSAQKNPTAFYLCASSIAGGNSPLHFGNGTRLTVT.

The chain employs TRBV6-6 and TRBJ2-7, with 10 bases matching TRBD2. V was clipped by 0 bases and J by 5 bases; unmatched bases: 16. CDR3 length: 19 residues. CDR1 is MNHNY, CDR2 SVGAGI, per germline (reference sequence). In DNA, the CDR3 is TGTGCCAGCAGTTACTCTTTGCCGGGACTAGCGTCGCGGCATGACGAGCAGTACTTC. Translation: CASSYSLPGLASRHDEQYF.

CDR3 sequence reads: CASSEARMGGKYEQYF. The CDR3, as DNA: TGTGCCAGCAGTGAAGCCCGGATGGGGGGGAAATACGAGCAGTACTTC. The rearrangement links TRBV6-1 to TRBJ2-7; 7 nucleotides match TRBD2. Germline V gene data show CDR1 as MNHNS and CDR2 as SASEGT. There are 16 residues in the CDR3. Trimming took 0 bases from V and 4 from J; bases not matched to a gene: 9.

This clonotype was detected a few times. The rearrangement links TRBV9 to TRBJ1-5; 7 bases align to TRBD1. Germline V gives CDR1 SGDLS, CDR2 YYNGEE. With 2 bases clipped from V and 6 bases from J, the junction kept 5 bases outside the gene matches. The CDR3 has 14 residues. The CDR3 is CASSVGTVGQPQHF. The CDR3 nucleotides read TGTGCCAGCAGCGTCGGGACAGTCGGTCAGCCCCAGCATTTT.

This chain connects TRBV12-3 or TRBV12-4 to TRBJ2-2, with D unresolved. Trimming shortened V by 6 bases and J by 5 bases, and 19 bases separated the two germline ends. The CDR3 has 16 amino acids. CDR3 in amino acids: CASSLGNNRPTGELFF. The CDR3 region has the DNA TGTGCCAGCAGCCTGGGAAATAACAGACCTACCGGGGAGCTGTTTTTT.

This clonotype turned up a few times. V and J are TRBV11-2 and TRBJ2-7; D is possibly TRBD2 (5 bases). CDR3 length: 14 residues. V lost 5 bases and J lost 5, with 16 bases in between. Germline V gene data show CDR1 as SGHAT and CDR2 as FQNNGV. The CDR3 loop reads CASSPAGYSNEQYF. Written as DNA, the CDR3 is TGTGCCAGCAGCCCGGCGGGCTATAGTAACGAGCAGTACTTC.

This clonotype was observed at least ten times. The chain couples TRBV6-1 to TRBJ1-2, with D unclear. V lost 6 bases to trimming and J lost 1 base, with 6 bases between them. Germline CDR1 reads MNHNS; CDR2 reads SASEGT. The CDR3 covers 12 residues. The CDR3 spells CASSDGNYGYTF. The CDR3, as DNA: TGTGCCAGCAGCGACGGTAACTATGGCTACACCTTC.

This chain links TRBV5-6 with TRBJ1-2; TRBD1 might be the D (5 bases). Trimming cost V 0 bases and J 5 bases, with 14 bases left between them. CDR1 SGHDT and CDR2 YYEEEE come from the germline V gene. The CDR3 is made up of 15 amino acids. The CDR3 DNA reads as TGTGCCAGCAGCTTGGGGACAAAATGGGAGTATGGCTACACCTTC. Amino acid sequence: CASSLGTKWEYGYTF.